The T cell receptor (beta chain) described here comes from a study of Graves' ophthalmopathy and Graves' hyperthyroidism. Study-wide background: If no ophthalmopathy appeared within 18 months of follow-up, hyperthyroidism was termed stable.

The authors enrolled newly diagnosed hyperthyroidism patients aged 18 to 65 with under 2 months' duration. The germline V and J ends were trimmed by 7 bases and 1 base, with 13 bases remaining between them. The CDR3 has 14 amino acids. Germline CDR1 is LGHDT and CDR2 is YNNKEL (reference sequence). Notes on the study in general: As the model predicted ophthalmopathy progression, it achieved a sensitivity of approximately 65% and a specificity of about 72%.

The TCR beta CDR3 regions underwent amplification from RNA transcripts. The first round was an RT-PCR with HTBI primers, and the second round was a multiplex PCR. TCRdb re-analysed the multiplex PCR reads in MiXCR, keeping a single row per CDR3 protein. Of more than 1,000,000 distinct CDR3 sequences in the sample, about 36% were seen once. Concerning this clonotype: Its matching antigen is unknown.

The sample consisted of peripheral blood or thyroid tissue (not recorded which). V usage is TRBV3-1 and J usage is TRBJ1-1; D gene uncertain. This clonotype was sampled from an adult man with Graves' hyperthyroidism. The CDR3 reads CASTPYVGNTEAFF. DNA for the CDR3: TGTGCCAGCACCCCTTATGTGGGGAACACTGAAGCTTTCTTT.